This TCR beta chain is from a study of T cell changes during pregnancy in multiple sclerosis. Measured with immunoSEQ multiplex PCR; TCRdb has only the in-frame clones, and not every one. The sample has 65,000 to 95,000 clones, 85% to 95% seen once. From germline, CDR1 is SGHDN and CDR2 FVKESK. The CDR3 runs to 15 residues. Trimming removed 3 bases from V and 6 bases from J; junction bases left unmatched: 7. This clonotype was obtained from a female donor in good health, enrolled as a control in a pregnancy study. Sequences were derived from peripheral blood, sampled after pregnancy. This chain links TRBV14 with TRBJ2-1; TRBD2 aligns across 8 bases. The CDR3 bases are TGTGCCAGCAGCCACCAACCGGGGGGGCGCAATGAGCAGTTCTTC. Its protein product is CASSHQPGGRNEQFF.